The next 14 T cell receptor beta chains were all read from a single sample in a study of shared clonotypes between healthy human individuals. The naive CD8 subset, CD45RO-negative cells positively selected for CCR7, excluded terminally differentiated effector memory CD45RA+ cells. Using immunoSEQ multiplex PCR, the repertoire was profiled, and TCRdb retains in-frame clones only, with some absent. The profile shows about 1,900,000 clones, about 95% of them singletons. Sequencing used naive CD8+ T cells sorted from blood. These receptors originate from a man between 18 and 35 years old in good health.

The chain couples TRBV2 to TRBJ1-5; 9 positions match TRBD1. V lost 4 bases and J lost 6; bases outside the gene matches: 4. CDR1 and CDR2 from the germline V gene are SNHLY and FYNNEI. This CDR3 has 14 amino acids. CDR3: CASSGTGEGQPQHF. Written as DNA, the CDR3 is TGTGCCAGCAGTGGGACAGGGGAGGGTCAGCCCCAGCATTTT.

CDR3 region: CASSDEGPGGAQYF. The CDR3 bases are TGCGCCAGCAGTGATGAGGGGCCCGGCGGGGCCCAGTACTTC. The V gene is TRBV10-2, the J gene TRBJ2-5, with D possibly matching TRBD2 (6 bases). CDR1 and CDR2 (germline): WSHSY, SAAADI. V lost 3 bases and J lost 9, with 17 bases in between. The CDR3 totals 14 residues.

The V gene is TRBV2, the J gene TRBJ1-2; tentative D call: TRBD1 (6 bases). Germline V lookup: CDR1 SNHLY, CDR2 FYNNEI. The CDR3 length is 14 residues. V was trimmed by 1 base and J by 5 bases, leaving 11 bases between them. CDR3 in DNA: TGTGCCAGCAGTGAAGTCCTGGGGGCTTATGGCTACACCTTC. It is translated as CASSEVLGAYGYTF.

The J gene is TRBJ2-5, the V gene TRBV12-5, with 7 bases that match TRBD1. Germline V gene lookup returns CDR1 LGHNT and CDR2 FRNRAP. J lost 3 bases, V lost 7 bases, and 8 bases had no gene match. This CDR3 has 14 residues. Here the CDR3 reads CASAQTGPEETQYF. The CDR3 region has the DNA TGTGCTAGTGCCCAGACAGGGCCGGAAGAGACCCAGTACTTC.

There are a few counts of this clone. Different DNA sequences within this sample yield the same CDR3. The chain combines TRBV7-8 with TRBJ2-1, with 12 bases matching TRBD2. V gave up 1 base and J gave up 2 bases; unmatched junction bases: 6. CDR1 and CDR2 from the germline V gene are SGHVS and FQNEAQ. This CDR3 comprises 18 residues. The CDR3 coding sequence is TGTGCCAGCAGCTTAGGACTAGCGGGGGCACTACCCTACAATGAGCAGTTCTTC. The encoded protein is CASSLGLAGALPYNEQFF.

CDR3 bases: TGTGCCAGCAGTGAAGTGTCTATCGGGGATTATAGCAATCAGCCCCAGCATTTT. It translates to CASSEVSIGDYSNQPQHF. This chain joins TRBV2 and TRBJ1-5; D remains unclear. CDR3 length: 18 residues. V gave up 1 base and J gave up 0 bases, with 16 bases separating them. CDR1 and CDR2 from the germline V gene are SNHLY and FYNNEI.

The chain has TRBV5-8 and TRBJ1-1, with D possibly matching TRBD1 (5 bases). Germline V gene data show CDR1 as SGHTS and CDR2 as YDEGEE. V was trimmed by 7 bases and J by 0 bases, leaving 10 bases between them. This CDR3 spans 13 amino acids. The CDR3 here is CASGAGVNTEAFF. CDR3 coding DNA: TGTGCCAGCGGGGCAGGTGTGAACACTGAAGCTTTCTTT.

Concerning this clone itself: The sample has other DNA sequences that encode this CDR3 too. The rearrangement uses TRBV9 and TRBJ1-1, with 8 bases identical to TRBD1. The CDR3 has 13 residues. Germline V gives CDR1 SGDLS, CDR2 YYNGEE. With 1 base clipped from V and 8 bases from J, the junction kept 4 bases outside the gene matches. CDR3 protein: CASSVLGQGEAFF. DNA of the CDR3: TGTGCCAGCAGCGTACTCGGACAGGGCGAAGCTTTCTTT.

Comments on this clone: The same CDR3 also results from other DNA sequences found in this sample. V usage is TRBV5-1 and J usage is TRBJ2-7, with TRBD1 matching 7 bases. The CDR3 spans 14 residues. The V segment lost 3 bases and the J segment 2 bases; nucleotides outside the gene matches: 5. Germline CDR1 SGHRS, CDR2 YFSETQ. CDR3 in DNA: TGCGCCAGCAGCTCCACAGGGGTACCCTACGAGCAGTACTTC. It encodes CASSSTGVPYEQYF.

The rearrangement joins TRBV5-1 to TRBJ2-5, with 11 bases identical to TRBD2. Germline V gene sequence: CDR1 SGHRS, CDR2 YFSETQ. The CDR3 runs to 16 residues. Trimming removed 3 bases from V and 5 bases from J; junction bases left unmatched: 9. In DNA, the CDR3 is TGCGCCAGCAGCTGGGGCTTAGCGGGGGGGCTGGAGACCCAGTACTTC. It translates to CASSWGLAGGLETQYF.

The chain joins TRBV2 to TRBJ1-4; D ambiguous. The CDR3 loop spans 12 amino acids. The V end was cut by 3 bases, the J end by 7 bases, with 6 bases between. The germline V gene has CDR1 SNHLY and CDR2 FYNNEI. CDR3 DNA: TGTGCCAGCAGTGACTCTTCTGAAAAACTGTTTTTT. This gives the protein CASSDSSEKLFF.

V gene TRBV13 combines with J gene TRBJ2-3; possibly TRBD2 for D (5 bases). Trimming stripped 5 bases from V and 6 bases from J, with 15 bases between. Germline V gene lookup returns CDR1 PRHDT and CDR2 FYEKMQ (reference sequence). The CDR3 length is 14 residues. DNA of the CDR3: TGTGCCAGCAGCATGGGCACCTCGGGGGATACGCAGTATTTT. Its protein is CASSMGTSGDTQYF.

The chain links TRBV27 to TRBJ2-7, with D perhaps TRBD2 (6 bases). The CDR3 consists of 15 residues. Trimming took 5 bases from V and 5 from J, leaving 19 bases between them. Germline CDR1 MNHEY, CDR2 SMNVEV (reference sequence). CDR3 DNA sequence: TGTGCCAGCAGTCTGACGACGGAGGGGATTCACGAGCAGTACTTC. Protein: CASSLTTEGIHEQYF.

On this clone itself: Other DNA sequences in the sample encode the same CDR3. This chain links TRBV19 with TRBJ2-3; D is possibly TRBD2 (6 bases). The V end was cut by 1 base, the J end by 2 bases, with 13 bases between. The CDR3 is made up of 16 amino acids. CDR1 and CDR2 from the germline V gene are LNHDA and SQIVND (reference sequence). The CDR3: CASSIGGGLFTDTQYF. The DNA for the CDR3 is TGTGCCAGTAGTATAGGAGGAGGGCTTTTCACAGATACGCAGTATTTT.